Here is one T cell receptor (beta chain) with its context. The sample comes from a study of blood T cell repertoires in COVID-19. Study information: The United States, Italy and Spain were the sources of the acute and convalescent COVID-19 samples. PBMCs, B-cell-depleted T cells, or T cells provided the cDNA or gDNA that made up the material.

Measured with immunoSEQ multiplex PCR; TCRdb has only the in-frame clones, and not every one. The sample lists about 150,000 clones; roughly 83% were seen once. This CDR3 is built from 14 residues. The germline V gene has CDR1 SNHLY and CDR2 FYNNEI. Trimming cost V 10 bases and J 3 bases, with 16 bases left between them. The receptor was derived from a man aged 18 to 29 with active or convalescent COVID-19. The chain carries TRBV2 and TRBJ1-3; tentative D call: TRBD1 (5 bases). The sample comprised peripheral blood. The CDR3 loop reads CANLDSEFGNTIYF. The CDR3 nucleotides are TGTGCCAACCTTGACAGCGAGTTTGGAAACACCATATATTTT.